This entry concerns a single T cell receptor beta chain. No antigen is known for it. Researchers attached unique molecular identifiers to individual cDNA molecules. One entry per CDR3 protein results from TCRdb running MiXCR on the 5' RACE reads. The sample yields more than 75,000 distinct CDR3 sequences, about 13% seen once. This entry belongs to a study of early T cells in non-severe SARS-CoV-2 infection. For the study at large: Sequencing used unsorted whole-blood bulk RNA, so chains lack pairing. General study points: VDJdb-based matching was biased toward anti-spike CD8 responses and missed private and CD4 specificities.

V was pared by 2 bases and J by 2 bases, with 17 bases between. Germline V CDR1 and CDR2: MGHRA, YSYEKL. The CDR3 consists of 17 residues. Sequencing used whole blood. The TCR sequence derives from an adult who was a healthcare worker with PCR-confirmed SARS-CoV-2 infection or an uninfected control (not recorded which). V gene TRBV4-1 combines with J gene TRBJ2-3; unclear D gene. The DNA of the CDR3 is TGCGCCAGCAGCCAATTAATGATCCGCCCGGACACAGATACGCAGTATTTT. The encoded protein is CASSQLMIRPDTDTQYF.